This T cell receptor (beta chain) was sequenced in a study of blood T cells in healthy people across ages. Germline CDR1 MGHRA, CDR2 YSYEKL. The CDR3 spans 16 residues. Notes on this clonotype: Being one base from a much bigger clone, this may be a read error.

Primers used in a second PCR of roughly 7 to 12 cycles were a sample-barcoded 5' primer and a J-beta primer mix. TCRdb used MiXCR to reprocess the 5' RACE reads, holding one entry per CDR3 protein. The sample lists 750,000 to 950,000 distinct CDR3 sequences; around 29% were seen once. The same sample was also studied in work on T cells of mothers and their children.

The material sequenced was blood. The sequence was collected from a woman aged 40-49 years in good health. This chain connects TRBV4-1 to TRBJ1-4; no reliable D call. CDR3 bases: TGCGTCAGCAGCCAAGATTACCGGGGAACTAATGAAAAACTGTTTTTT. It codes for CVSSQDYRGTNEKLFF.